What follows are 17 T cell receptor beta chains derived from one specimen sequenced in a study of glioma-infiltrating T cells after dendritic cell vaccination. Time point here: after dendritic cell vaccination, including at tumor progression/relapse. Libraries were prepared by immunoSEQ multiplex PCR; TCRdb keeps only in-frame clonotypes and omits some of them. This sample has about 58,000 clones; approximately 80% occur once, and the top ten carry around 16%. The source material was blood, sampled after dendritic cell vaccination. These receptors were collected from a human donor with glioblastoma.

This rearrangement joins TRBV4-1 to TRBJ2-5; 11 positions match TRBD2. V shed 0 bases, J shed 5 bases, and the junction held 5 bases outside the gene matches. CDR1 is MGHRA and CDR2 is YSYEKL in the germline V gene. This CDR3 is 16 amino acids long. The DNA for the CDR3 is TGCGCCAGCAGCCAAGATCACCCTAGCGGGGGGGAGACCCAGTACTTC. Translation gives CASSQDHPSGGETQYF.

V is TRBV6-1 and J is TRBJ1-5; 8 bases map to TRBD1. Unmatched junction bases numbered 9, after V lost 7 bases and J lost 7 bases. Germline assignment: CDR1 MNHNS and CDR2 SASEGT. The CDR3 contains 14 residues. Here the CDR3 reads CASTDRGEGQPQHF. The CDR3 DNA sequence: TGTGCCAGCACTGACAGGGGAGAAGGACAGCCCCAGCATTTT.

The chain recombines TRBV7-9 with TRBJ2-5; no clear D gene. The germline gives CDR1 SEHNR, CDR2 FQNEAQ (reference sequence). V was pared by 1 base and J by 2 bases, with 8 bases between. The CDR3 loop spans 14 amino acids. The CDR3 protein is CASSLVAEQETQYF. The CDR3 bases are TGTGCCAGCAGCTTAGTGGCCGAACAAGAGACCCAGTACTTC.

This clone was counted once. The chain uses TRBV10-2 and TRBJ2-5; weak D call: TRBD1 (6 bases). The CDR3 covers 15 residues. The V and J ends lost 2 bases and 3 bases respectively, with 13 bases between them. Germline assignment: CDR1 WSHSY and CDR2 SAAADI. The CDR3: CASSEGSWDKETQYF. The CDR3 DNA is TGCGCCAGCAGTGAGGGGAGTTGGGACAAAGAGACCCAGTACTTC.

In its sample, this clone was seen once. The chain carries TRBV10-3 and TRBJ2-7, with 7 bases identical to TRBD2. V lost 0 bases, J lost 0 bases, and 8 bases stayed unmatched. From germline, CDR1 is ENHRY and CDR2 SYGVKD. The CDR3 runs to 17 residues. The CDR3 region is CAISESWGGRSSYEQYF. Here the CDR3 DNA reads TGTGCCATCAGTGAGTCGTGGGGGGGGAGGAGCTCCTACGAGCAGTACTTC.

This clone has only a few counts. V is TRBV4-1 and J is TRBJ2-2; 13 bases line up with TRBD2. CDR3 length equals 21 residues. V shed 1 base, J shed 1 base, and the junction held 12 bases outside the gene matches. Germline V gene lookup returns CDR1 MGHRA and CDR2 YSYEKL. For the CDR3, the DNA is TGCGCCAGCAGCCAAGGCGGGGGGTTGACTAGCGGGGGGCGGAACACCGGGGAGCTGTTTTTT. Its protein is CASSQGGGLTSGGRNTGELFF.

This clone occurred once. The CDR3 region is CASTPRRGLNQPQHF. As DNA, the CDR3 is TGTGCCAGTACCCCGCGGAGGGGGCTCAATCAGCCCCAGCATTTT. The J gene is TRBJ1-5, the V gene TRBV19; 7 bases map to TRBD1. V lost 7 bases and J lost 3; bases outside the gene matches: 9. CDR1 is LNHDA, CDR2 SQIVND, per germline (reference sequence). The CDR3 has 15 amino acids.

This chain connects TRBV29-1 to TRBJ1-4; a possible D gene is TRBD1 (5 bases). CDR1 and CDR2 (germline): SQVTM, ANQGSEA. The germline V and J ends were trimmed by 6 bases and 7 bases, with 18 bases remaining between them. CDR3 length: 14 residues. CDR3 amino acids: CSVTGGVFGEKLFF. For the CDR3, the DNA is TGCAGCGTCACCGGGGGGGTGTTCGGTGAAAAACTGTTTTTT.

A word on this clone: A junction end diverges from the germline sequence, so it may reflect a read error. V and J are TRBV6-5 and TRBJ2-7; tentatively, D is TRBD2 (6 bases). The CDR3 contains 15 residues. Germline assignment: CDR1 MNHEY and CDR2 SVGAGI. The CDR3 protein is CASSYSLPLAGRLDF. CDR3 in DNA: TGTGCCAGCAGTTACTCCCTCCCGCTTGCGGGGCGGCTGGACTTC.

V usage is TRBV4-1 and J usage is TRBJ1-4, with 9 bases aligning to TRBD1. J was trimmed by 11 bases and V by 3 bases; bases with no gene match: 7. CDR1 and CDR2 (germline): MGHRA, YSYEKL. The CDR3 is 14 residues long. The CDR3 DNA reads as TGCGCCAGCAGCCAGGACGGCGGACAGGGGAAACTGTTTTTT. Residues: CASSQDGGQGKLFF.

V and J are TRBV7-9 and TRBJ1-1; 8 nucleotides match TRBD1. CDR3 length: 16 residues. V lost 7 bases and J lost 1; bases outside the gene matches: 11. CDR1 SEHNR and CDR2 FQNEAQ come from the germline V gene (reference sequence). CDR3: CASIRPGQGKNTEAFF. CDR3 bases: TGTGCCAGCATCCGGCCAGGACAGGGAAAGAACACTGAAGCTTTCTTT.

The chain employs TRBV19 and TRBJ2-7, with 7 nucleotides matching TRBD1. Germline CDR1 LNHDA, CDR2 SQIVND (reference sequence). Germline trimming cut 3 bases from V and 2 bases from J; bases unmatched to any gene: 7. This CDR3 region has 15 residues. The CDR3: CASSMLGQEPYEQYF. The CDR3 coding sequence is TGTGCCAGTAGTATGTTAGGACAGGAACCCTACGAGCAGTACTTC. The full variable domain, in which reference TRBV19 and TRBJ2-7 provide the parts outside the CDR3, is DGGITQSPKYLFRKEGQNVTLSCEQNLNHDAMYWYRQDPGQGLRLIYYSQIVNDFQKGDIAEGYSVSREKKESFPLTVTSAQKNPTAFYLCASSMLGQEPYEQYFGPGTRLTVT.

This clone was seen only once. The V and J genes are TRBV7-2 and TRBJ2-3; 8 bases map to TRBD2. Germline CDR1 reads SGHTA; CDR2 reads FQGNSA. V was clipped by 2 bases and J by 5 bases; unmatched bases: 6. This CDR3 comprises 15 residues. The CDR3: CASSLSGRGVDTQYF. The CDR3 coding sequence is TGTGCCAGCAGCTTAAGTGGGCGGGGGGTAGATACGCAGTATTTT. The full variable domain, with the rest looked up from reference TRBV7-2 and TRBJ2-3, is GAGVSQSPSNKVTEKGKDVELRCDPISGHTALYWYRQSLGQGLEFLIYFQGNSAPDKSGLPSDRFSAERTGGSVSTLTIQRTQQEDSAVYLCASSLSGRGVDTQYFGPGTRLTVL.

Written as DNA, the CDR3 is TGTGCCAGCAGTTCCCCCCAGGGGGCTTACTATGGCTACACCTTC. Encoded protein: CASSSPQGAYYGYTF. The genes are TRBV6-5 and TRBJ1-2, with 8 bases fitting TRBD1. Germline CDR1 is MNHEY and CDR2 is SVGAGI. The CDR3 is made up of 15 amino acids. Germline trimming cut 4 bases from V and 3 bases from J; bases unmatched to any gene: 7.

The CDR3, as DNA: TGTGCCAGCAGCCCAGGAAGGGGACAGGGCTCTGGCTACACCTTC. Protein sequence: CASSPGRGQGSGYTF. The chain joins TRBV4-2 to TRBJ1-2; 9 bases line up with TRBD1. The junction had 10 bases not matched to a gene; V was cut back by 4 bases and J by 7 bases. The CDR3 covers 15 residues. Germline values: CDR1 LGHNA, CDR2 YNFKEQ.

Here the CDR3 DNA reads TGTGCCAGTAGTATAGGGACTAGCGGGGCCCAGGGGTACTTC. As protein: CASSIGTSGAQGYF. This chain links TRBV19 with TRBJ2-4; 12 positions match TRBD2. Trimming at V came to 1 base and at J to 15 bases, leaving 7 bases not matched to a gene. The CDR3 runs 14 residues. Germline loops: CDR1 LNHDA, CDR2 SQIVND (reference sequence).

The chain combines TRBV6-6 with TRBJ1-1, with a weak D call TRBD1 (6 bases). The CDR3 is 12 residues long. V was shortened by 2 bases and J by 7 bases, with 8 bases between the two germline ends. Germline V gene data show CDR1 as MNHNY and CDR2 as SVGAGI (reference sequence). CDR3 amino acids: CASSYRDIEAFF. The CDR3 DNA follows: TGTGCCAGCAGTTACAGGGACATTGAAGCTTTCTTT.